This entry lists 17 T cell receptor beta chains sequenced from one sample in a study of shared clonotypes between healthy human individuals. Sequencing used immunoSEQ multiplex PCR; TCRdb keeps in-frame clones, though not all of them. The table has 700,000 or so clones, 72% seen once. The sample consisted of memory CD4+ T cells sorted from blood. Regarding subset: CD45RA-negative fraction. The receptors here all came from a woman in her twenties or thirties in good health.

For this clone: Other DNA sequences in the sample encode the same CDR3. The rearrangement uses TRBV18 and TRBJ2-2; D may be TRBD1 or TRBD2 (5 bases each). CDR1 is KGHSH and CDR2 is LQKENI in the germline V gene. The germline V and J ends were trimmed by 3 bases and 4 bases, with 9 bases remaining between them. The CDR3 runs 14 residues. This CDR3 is CASSPGVATGELFF. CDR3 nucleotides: TGTGCCAGCTCACCGGGGGTAGCCACCGGGGAGCTGTTTTTT.

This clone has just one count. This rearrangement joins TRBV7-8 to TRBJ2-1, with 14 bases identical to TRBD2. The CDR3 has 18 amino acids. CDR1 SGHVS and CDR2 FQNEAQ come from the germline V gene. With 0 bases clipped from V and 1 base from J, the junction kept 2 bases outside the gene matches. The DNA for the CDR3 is TGTGCCAGCAGCTTAGCGGGGACTAGCGGGAGATCCTACAATGAGCAGTTCTTC. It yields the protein CASSLAGTSGRSYNEQFF.

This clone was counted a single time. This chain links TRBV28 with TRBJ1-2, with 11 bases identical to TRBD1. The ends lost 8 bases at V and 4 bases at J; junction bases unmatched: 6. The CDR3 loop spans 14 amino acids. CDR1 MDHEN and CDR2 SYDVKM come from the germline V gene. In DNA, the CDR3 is TGTGCCAGCGAAAGGACAGGGGGCGGCTATGGCTACACCTTC. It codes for CASERTGGGYGYTF.

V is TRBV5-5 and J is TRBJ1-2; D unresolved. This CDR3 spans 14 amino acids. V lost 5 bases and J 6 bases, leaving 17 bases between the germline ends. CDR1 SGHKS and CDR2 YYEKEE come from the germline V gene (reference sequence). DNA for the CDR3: TGTGCCAGCAGTCCCCTCGCCGGTATCGATGGCTACACCTTC. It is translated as CASSPLAGIDGYTF.

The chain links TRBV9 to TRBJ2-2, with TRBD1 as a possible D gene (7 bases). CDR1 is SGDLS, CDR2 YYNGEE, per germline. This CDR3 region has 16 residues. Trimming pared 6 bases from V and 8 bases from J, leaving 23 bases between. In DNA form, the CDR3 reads TGTGCCAGCACCGGAGCCGGGACCAGGGGGGTAGGGGAGCTGTTTTTT. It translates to CASTGAGTRGVGELFF.

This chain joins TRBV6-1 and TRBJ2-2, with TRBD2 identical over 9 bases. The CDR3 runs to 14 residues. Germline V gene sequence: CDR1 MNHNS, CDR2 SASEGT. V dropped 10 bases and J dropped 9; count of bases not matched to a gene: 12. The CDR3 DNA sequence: TGTGCCACAGGGACTAGCTCTTCACGTCGGGAGCTGTTTTTT. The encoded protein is CATGTSSSRRELFF.

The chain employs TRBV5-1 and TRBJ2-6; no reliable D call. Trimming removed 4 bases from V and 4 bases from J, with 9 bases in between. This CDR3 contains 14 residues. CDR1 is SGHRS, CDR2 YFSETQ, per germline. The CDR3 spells CASSINDGANVLTF. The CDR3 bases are TGCGCCAGCAGCATTAATGACGGGGCCAACGTCCTGACTTTC.

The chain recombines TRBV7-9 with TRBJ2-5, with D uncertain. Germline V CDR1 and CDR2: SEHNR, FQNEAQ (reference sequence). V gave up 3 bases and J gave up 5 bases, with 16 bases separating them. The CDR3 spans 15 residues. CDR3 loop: CASSFFLVGKETQYF. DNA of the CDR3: TGTGCCAGCAGCTTCTTTCTGGTAGGGAAGGAGACCCAGTACTTC.

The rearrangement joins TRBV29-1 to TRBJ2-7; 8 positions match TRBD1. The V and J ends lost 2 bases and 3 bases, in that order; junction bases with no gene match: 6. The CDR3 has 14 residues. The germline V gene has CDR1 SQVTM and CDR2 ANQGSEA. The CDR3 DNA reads TGCAGCGTTGAACAGGCAGGGGGCCTCTACGAGCAGTACTTC. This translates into CSVEQAGGLYEQYF.

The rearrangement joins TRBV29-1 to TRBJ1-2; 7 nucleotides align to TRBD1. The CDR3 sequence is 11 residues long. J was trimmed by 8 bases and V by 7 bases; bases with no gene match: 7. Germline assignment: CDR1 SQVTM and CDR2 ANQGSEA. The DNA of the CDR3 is TGCAGCGCTGAGACAGGGAGGGGCTACACCTTC. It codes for CSAETGRGYTF.

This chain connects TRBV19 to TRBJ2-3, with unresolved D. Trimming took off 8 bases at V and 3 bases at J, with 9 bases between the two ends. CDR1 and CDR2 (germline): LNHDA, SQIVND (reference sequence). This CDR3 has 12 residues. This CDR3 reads CASALGTDTQYF. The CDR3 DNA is TGTGCCAGTGCGCTGGGTACAGATACGCAGTATTTT. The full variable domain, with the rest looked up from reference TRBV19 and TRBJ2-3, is DGGITQSPKYLFRKEGQNVTLSCEQNLNHDAMYWYRQDPGQGLRLIYYSQIVNDFQKGDIAEGYSVSREKKESFPLTVTSAQKNPTAFYLCASALGTDTQYFGPGTRLTVL.

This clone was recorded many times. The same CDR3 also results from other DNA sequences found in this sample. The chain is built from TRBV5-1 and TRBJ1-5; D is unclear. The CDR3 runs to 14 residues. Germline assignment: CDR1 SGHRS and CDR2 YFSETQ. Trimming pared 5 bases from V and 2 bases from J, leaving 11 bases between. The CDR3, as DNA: TGCGCCAGCAGGTCGGATCCGGGCAATCAGCCCCAGCATTTT. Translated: CASRSDPGNQPQHF.

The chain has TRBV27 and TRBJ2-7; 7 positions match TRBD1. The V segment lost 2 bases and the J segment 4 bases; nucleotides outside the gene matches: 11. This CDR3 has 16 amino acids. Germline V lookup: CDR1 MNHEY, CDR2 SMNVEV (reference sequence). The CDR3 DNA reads TGTGCCAGCAGTTTAGGCAACAGGGGCAATAGATACGAGCAGTACTTC. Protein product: CASSLGNRGNRYEQYF.

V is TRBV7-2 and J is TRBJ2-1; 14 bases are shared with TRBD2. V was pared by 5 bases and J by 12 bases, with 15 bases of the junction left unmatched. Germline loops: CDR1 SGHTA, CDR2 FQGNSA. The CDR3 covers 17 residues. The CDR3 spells CASSPKRTSGRNSGQFF. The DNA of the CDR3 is TGTGCCAGCAGCCCTAAACGGACTAGCGGGAGGAATTCGGGGCAGTTCTTC.

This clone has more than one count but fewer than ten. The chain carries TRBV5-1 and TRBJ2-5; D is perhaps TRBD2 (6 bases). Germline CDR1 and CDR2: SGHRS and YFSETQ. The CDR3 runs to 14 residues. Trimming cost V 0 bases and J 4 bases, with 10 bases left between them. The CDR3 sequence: CASSLDAGRETQYF. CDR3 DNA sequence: TGCGCCAGCAGCTTGGACGCGGGGAGAGAGACCCAGTACTTC. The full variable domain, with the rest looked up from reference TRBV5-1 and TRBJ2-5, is KAGVTQTPRYLIKTRGQQVTLSCSPISGHRSVSWYQQTPGQGLQFLFEYFSETQRNKGNFPGRFSGRQFSNSRSEMNVSTLELGDSALYLCASSLDAGRETQYFGPGTRLLVL.

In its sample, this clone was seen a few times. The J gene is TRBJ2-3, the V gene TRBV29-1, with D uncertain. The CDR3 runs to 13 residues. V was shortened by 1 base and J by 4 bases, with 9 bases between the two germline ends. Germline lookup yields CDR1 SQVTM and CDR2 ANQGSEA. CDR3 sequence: CSVEVVASDTQYF. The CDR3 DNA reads TGCAGCGTTGAAGTTGTAGCTTCAGATACGCAGTATTTT.

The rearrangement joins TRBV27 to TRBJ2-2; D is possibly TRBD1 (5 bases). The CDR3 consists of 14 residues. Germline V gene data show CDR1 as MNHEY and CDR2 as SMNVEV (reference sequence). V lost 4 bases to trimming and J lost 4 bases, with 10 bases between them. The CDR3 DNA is TGTGCCAGCAGTTCTTGGCAGGGCACCGGGGAGCTGTTTTTT. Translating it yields CASSSWQGTGELFF.